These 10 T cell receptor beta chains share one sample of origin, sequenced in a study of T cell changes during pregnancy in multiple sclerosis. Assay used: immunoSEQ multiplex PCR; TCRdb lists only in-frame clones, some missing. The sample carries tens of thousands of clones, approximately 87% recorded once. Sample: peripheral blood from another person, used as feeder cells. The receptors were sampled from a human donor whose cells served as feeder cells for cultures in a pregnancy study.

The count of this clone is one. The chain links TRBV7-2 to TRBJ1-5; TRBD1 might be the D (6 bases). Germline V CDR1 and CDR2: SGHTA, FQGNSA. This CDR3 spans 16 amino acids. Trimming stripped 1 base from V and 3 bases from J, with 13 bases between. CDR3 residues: CASSLEGWGANQPQHF. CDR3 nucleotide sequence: TGTGCCAGCAGCTTAGAGGGATGGGGGGCCAATCAGCCCCAGCATTTT.

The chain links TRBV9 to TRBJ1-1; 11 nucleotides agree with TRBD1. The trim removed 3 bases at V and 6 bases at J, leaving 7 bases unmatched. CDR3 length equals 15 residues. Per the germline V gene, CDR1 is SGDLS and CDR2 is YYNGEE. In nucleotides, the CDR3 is TGTGCCAGCAGCGAAGGACAGGGGGCGTTGGCTGAAGCTTTCTTT. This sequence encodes CASSEGQGALAEAFF.

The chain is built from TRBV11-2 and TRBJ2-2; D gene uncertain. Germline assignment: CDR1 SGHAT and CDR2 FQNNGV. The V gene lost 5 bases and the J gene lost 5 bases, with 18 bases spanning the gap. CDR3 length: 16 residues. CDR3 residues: CASSAVVAAPTGELFF. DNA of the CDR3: TGTGCCAGCAGCGCCGTGGTAGCAGCTCCTACCGGGGAGCTGTTTTTT.

The CDR3 protein is CASSFPPNQPQHF. In DNA form, the CDR3 reads TGTGCCAGCAGCTTCCCCCCTAATCAGCCCCAGCATTTT. The V gene is TRBV7-2, the J gene TRBJ1-5; no firm D call. Looked up from germline, CDR1 is SGHTA and CDR2 is FQGNSA. The CDR3 loop spans 13 amino acids. V shed 3 bases and J shed 4 bases, with 7 bases lying between them.

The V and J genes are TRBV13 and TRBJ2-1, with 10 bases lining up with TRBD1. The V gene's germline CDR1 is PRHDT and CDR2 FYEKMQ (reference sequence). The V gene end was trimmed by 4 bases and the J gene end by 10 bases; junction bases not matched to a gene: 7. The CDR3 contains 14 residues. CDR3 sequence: CASSSGQGTLEQFF. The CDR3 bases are TGTGCCAGCAGCTCGGGACAGGGGACTCTAGAGCAGTTCTTC. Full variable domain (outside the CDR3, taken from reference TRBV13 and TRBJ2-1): AAGVIQSPRHLIKEKRETATLKCYPIPRHDTVYWYQQGPGQDPQFLISFYEKMQSDKGSIPDRFSAQQFSDYHSELNMSSLELGDSALYFCASSSGQGTLEQFFGPGTRLTVL.

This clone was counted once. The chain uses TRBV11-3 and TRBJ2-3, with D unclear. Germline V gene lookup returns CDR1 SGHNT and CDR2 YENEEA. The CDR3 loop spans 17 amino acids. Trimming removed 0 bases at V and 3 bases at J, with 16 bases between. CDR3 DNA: TGTGCCAGCAGCTTAGACTCCCGAGCTGGTAGGACAGATACGCAGTATTTT. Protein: CASSLDSRAGRTDTQYF.

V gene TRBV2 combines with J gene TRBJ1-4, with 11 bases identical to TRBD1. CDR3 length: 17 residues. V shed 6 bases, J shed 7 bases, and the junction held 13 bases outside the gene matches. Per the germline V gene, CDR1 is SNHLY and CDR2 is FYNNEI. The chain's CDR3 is CASRIGQGALVGEKLFF. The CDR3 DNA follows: TGTGCCAGCAGGATAGGACAGGGGGCGCTTGTCGGTGAAAAACTGTTTTTT.

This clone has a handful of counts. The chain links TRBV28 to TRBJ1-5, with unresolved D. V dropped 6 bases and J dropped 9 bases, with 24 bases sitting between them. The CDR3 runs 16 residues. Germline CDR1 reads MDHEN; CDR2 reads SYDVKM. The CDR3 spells CASRASLLRGRRPQHF. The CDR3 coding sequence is TGTGCCAGCAGAGCCTCTCTTCTCAGAGGGCGAAGGCCCCAGCATTTT.

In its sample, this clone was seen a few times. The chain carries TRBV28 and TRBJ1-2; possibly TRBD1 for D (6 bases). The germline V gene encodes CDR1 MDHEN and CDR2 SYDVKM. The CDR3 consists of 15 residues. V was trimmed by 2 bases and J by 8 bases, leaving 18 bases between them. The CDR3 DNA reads TGTGCCAGCAGTTTAAGACTCAGGGGTCGTCGGGGCTACACCTTC. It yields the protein CASSLRLRGRRGYTF.

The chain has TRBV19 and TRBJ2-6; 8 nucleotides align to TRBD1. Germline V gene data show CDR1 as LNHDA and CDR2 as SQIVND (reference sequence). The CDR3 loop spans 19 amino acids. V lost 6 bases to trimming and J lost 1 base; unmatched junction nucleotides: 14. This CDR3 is CASRKDRVQFRSGANVLTF. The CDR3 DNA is TGTGCCAGTAGGAAGGACAGGGTCCAATTTCGATCTGGGGCCAACGTCCTGACTTTC.